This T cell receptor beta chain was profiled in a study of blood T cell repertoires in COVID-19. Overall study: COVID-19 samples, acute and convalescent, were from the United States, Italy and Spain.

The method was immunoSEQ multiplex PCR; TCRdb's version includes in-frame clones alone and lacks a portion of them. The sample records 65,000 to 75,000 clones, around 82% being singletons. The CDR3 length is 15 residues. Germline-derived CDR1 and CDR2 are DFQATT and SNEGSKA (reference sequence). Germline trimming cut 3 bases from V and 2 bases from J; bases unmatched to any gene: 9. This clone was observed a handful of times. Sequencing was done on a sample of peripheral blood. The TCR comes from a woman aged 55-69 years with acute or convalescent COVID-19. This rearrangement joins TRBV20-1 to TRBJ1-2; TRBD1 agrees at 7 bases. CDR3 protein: CSASSFTGENYGYTF. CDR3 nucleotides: TGCAGTGCTAGTAGCTTCACAGGGGAGAACTATGGCTACACCTTC.